This T cell receptor (beta chain) was observed in a study of T-cell memory formation after mild COVID-19. Looking at the study overall: The TCR clusters were mostly specific to one donor.

Overall study findings and caveats: Later expanders leaned toward CD4+, whereas clones contracting from day 15 to 85 were balanced CD4/CD8. The second-wave clones peaking on day 37 were not confirmed as SARS-CoV-2-specific. Of the contracting clones, CD4+ ones lay mainly in CM and EM, and CD8+ ones in EMRA.

The CDR3 sequence is 18 residues long. V was trimmed by 1 base and J by 1 base, leaving 19 bases between them. Germline CDR1 reads SSHAT; CDR2 reads FNYEAQ (reference sequence). TCRdb reprocessed the 5' RACE reads with MiXCR, giving one entry per CDR3 protein. The sample has around 300,000 distinct CDR3 sequences; roughly 15% are singletons. Notes on this clonotype: The antigen remains undetermined.

This chain connects TRBV7-7 to TRBJ2-5; D is perhaps TRBD1 (7 bases). Sequenced sample: PBMCs or a T cell subset sorted from them (not recorded which). The receptor was isolated from a man aged 18 to 29 who had mild COVID-19 (a few samples of this study predate the infection). Cell type and time point are not known. In nucleotides, the CDR3 is TGTGCCAGCAGCTTAGTACCAACAGGGGAGGCCTTCCAAGAGACCCAGTACTTC. This encodes CASSLVPTGEAFQETQYF.